The source of this T cell receptor beta chain is a study of T cell responses to AZD1222 COVID-19 vaccine. Study-wide results and limits: Of the AZD1222 recipients, only five to seven were seropositive at baseline. In all cases, repertoires were sampled only after the peak T cell response. There were mostly white British donors and more females than males, and clonal diversity was possibly underestimated. Vaccination with two AZD1222 doses was followed by a rise in Spike-specific TCR breadth and depth.

Here immunoSEQ multiplex PCR was the method, and the copy in TCRdb shows in-frame clones only, minus some. This sample has 20,000 to 30,000 clones, with around 86% found just once. Regarding this clone: The antigen remains undetermined.

CDR1 and CDR2 from the germline V gene are KGHDR and SFDVKD. The CDR3 runs to 14 residues. With 5 bases removed from V and 1 base from J, the gap between germline ends came to 5 bases. The source material was peripheral blood, sampled 28 days after the second AZD1222 dose. The receptor's source is an adult who received the AZD1222 COVID-19 vaccine. The chain has TRBV24-1 and TRBJ2-6; D is unclear. The CDR3 loop reads CATSGQSGANVLTF. The DNA of the CDR3 is TGTGCCACCAGTGGGCAGTCTGGGGCCAACGTCCTGACTTTC.